Listed below are T cell receptor beta chains from one sample, sequenced in a study of blood T cell repertoires in COVID-19. Generated by immunoSEQ multiplex PCR, the TCRdb table keeps only in-frame clones and is missing some. The table records some 290,000 clones, about 90% of them present only once. Sequencing was performed on peripheral blood. Receptor source: a woman between 35 and 50 years old with COVID-19, enrolled during active disease. Each CDR3 is given with its conserved first and last residue. The D gene is left open where the match is weak. Clone sizes are given selectively: once, few, many, or a class where the clone is expanded.

clone_size: .
d_call: .
v_call: TRBV19
j_call: TRBJ2-3
cdr3_aa: CASSRQLTDTQYF
cdr3_nt: TGTGCCAGTAGCCGACAGCTCACAGATACGCAGTATTTT

clone_size: .
d_call: .
v_call: TRBV6-2/TRBV6-3
j_call: TRBJ2-2
cdr3_aa: CASSRREGELFF
cdr3_nt: TGTGCCAGCAGTCGCAGGGAAGGGGAGCTGTTTTTT

clone_size: .
d_call: .
v_call: TRBV18
j_call: TRBJ1-1
cdr3_aa: CASSPPGGYNEAFF
cdr3_nt: TGTGCCAGCTCACCCCCTGGAGGGTACAATGAAGCTTTCTTT

clone_size: .
d_call: TRBD2
v_call: TRBV6-2/TRBV6-3
j_call: TRBJ2-1
cdr3_aa: CASSYSSGTSWLF
cdr3_nt: TGTGCCAGCAGTTACTCGAGTGGGACTAGCTGGCTCTTC

clone_size: .
d_call: .
v_call: TRBV5-1
j_call: TRBJ2-2
cdr3_aa: CASSPTVTANTGELFF
cdr3_nt: TGCGCCAGCAGCCCGACAGTGACCGCGAACACCGGGGAGCTGTTTTTT

clone_size: .
d_call: TRBD1
v_call: TRBV7-9
j_call: TRBJ1-2
cdr3_aa: CASSSTGLGIYDGYTF
cdr3_nt: TGTGCCAGCAGCTCGACAGGGTTGGGTATCTATGATGGCTACACCTTC

clone_size: .
d_call: TRBD1
v_call: TRBV7-2
j_call: TRBJ1-2
cdr3_aa: CASSFPDRGRRRNGYTF
cdr3_nt: TGTGCCAGCAGCTTCCCTGACAGGGGTAGAAGAAGGAATGGCTACACCTTC

clone_size: .
d_call: TRBD1
v_call: TRBV19
j_call: TRBJ1-6
cdr3_aa: CASSSRQGVLISPLHF
cdr3_nt: TGTGCCAGTAGTTCTCGACAGGGGGTTCTGATTTCACCCCTCCACTTT

clone_size: .
d_call: .
v_call: TRBV19
j_call: TRBJ1-6
cdr3_aa: CASKETGYNSPLHF
cdr3_nt: TGTGCCAGTAAGGAGACTGGCTATAATTCACCCCTCCACTTT

clone_size: .
d_call: .
v_call: TRBV5-4
j_call: TRBJ1-1
cdr3_aa: CASSLDGGKAEAFF
cdr3_nt: TGTGCCAGCAGCTTGGATGGGGGGAAGGCTGAAGCTTTCTTT

clone_size: once
d_call: TRBD2
v_call: TRBV7-3
j_call: TRBJ2-5
cdr3_aa: CASSLGRTSGGWGETQYF
cdr3_nt: TGTGCCAGCAGCTTAGGGAGGACTAGCGGGGGATGGGGAGAGACCCAGTACTTC

clone_size: .
d_call: .
v_call: TRBV5-1
j_call: TRBJ1-4
cdr3_aa: CASSLGTGFNEKLFF
cdr3_nt: TGCGCCAGCAGCTTGGGTACAGGTTTTAATGAAAAACTGTTTTTT

clone_size: .
d_call: TRBD2
v_call: TRBV7-3
j_call: TRBJ2-2
cdr3_aa: CASSPARAGDTGELFF
cdr3_nt: TGTGCCAGCAGCCCTGCGCGAGCGGGAGACACCGGGGAGCTGTTTTTT

clone_size: .
d_call: .
v_call: TRBV12-3/TRBV12-4
j_call: TRBJ1-5
cdr3_aa: CASTGQSGQPQHF
cdr3_nt: TGTGCCAGCACCGGACAGTCAGGCCAGCCCCAGCATTTT

clone_size: .
d_call: .
v_call: TRBV4-3
j_call: TRBJ1-1
cdr3_aa: CASPQSGTEAFF
cdr3_nt: TGCGCCAGTCCGCAGTCTGGCACTGAAGCTTTCTTT

clone_size: .
d_call: .
v_call: TRBV19
j_call: TRBJ1-1
cdr3_aa: CASSIMAHTEAFF
cdr3_nt: TGTGCCAGTAGTATTATGGCTCACACTGAAGCTTTCTTT

clone_size: .
d_call: TRBD1
v_call: TRBV7-2
j_call: TRBJ2-7
cdr3_aa: CASSSKAGQGFYEQYF
cdr3_nt: TGTGCCAGCAGCTCTAAAGCGGGACAGGGCTTCTACGAGCAGTACTTC

clone_size: .
d_call: TRBD2
v_call: TRBV9
j_call: TRBJ2-5
cdr3_aa: CASSVTTSGETQYF
cdr3_nt: TGTGCCAGCAGCGTAACGACTAGCGGAGAGACCCAGTACTTC

clone_size: .
d_call: .
v_call: TRBV7-2
j_call: TRBJ1-5
cdr3_aa: CASSLRGTGRDQPQHF
cdr3_nt: TGTGCCAGCAGTCTAAGGGGTACAGGGCGGGATCAGCCCCAGCATTTT

clone_size: .
d_call: TRBD1
v_call: TRBV5-1
j_call: TRBJ2-1
cdr3_aa: CASSLTDRGPNEQFF
cdr3_nt: TGCGCCAGCAGCTTGACGGACAGGGGGCCCAATGAGCAGTTCTTC

clone_size: .
d_call: TRBD1
v_call: TRBV4-3
j_call: TRBJ1-4
cdr3_aa: CASSQAPGQPEKLFF
cdr3_nt: TGCGCCAGCAGTCAAGCCCCGGGACAGCCTGAAAAACTGTTTTTT

clone_size: .
d_call: .
v_call: TRBV18
j_call: TRBJ2-5
cdr3_aa: CASSPTQQGGRETQYF
cdr3_nt: TGTGCCAGCTCACCTACGCAACAGGGCGGACGAGAGACCCAGTACTTC

clone_size: once
d_call: TRBD2
v_call: TRBV28
j_call: TRBJ2-7
cdr3_aa: CASSFSGGASNEQYF
cdr3_nt: TGTGCCAGCAGTTTTAGCGGGGGGGCGAGTAACGAGCAGTACTTC

clone_size: .
d_call: .
v_call: TRBV5-4
j_call: TRBJ1-1
cdr3_aa: CASSRLGGFGTEAFF
cdr3_nt: TGTGCCAGCAGCCGTCTTGGGGGCTTTGGCACTGAAGCTTTCTTT

clone_size: .
d_call: TRBD1
v_call: TRBV18
j_call: TRBJ2-1
cdr3_aa: CASSRPGGEQFF
cdr3_nt: TGTGCCAGCTCAAGGCCAGGGGGTGAGCAGTTCTTC

clone_size: few
d_call: .
v_call: TRBV6-2/TRBV6-3
j_call: TRBJ2-1
cdr3_aa: CASSYLTDYNEQFF
cdr3_nt: TGTGCCAGCAGTTACCTAACAGACTACAATGAGCAGTTCTTC

clone_size: few
d_call: TRBD1
v_call: TRBV25-1
j_call: TRBJ1-6
cdr3_aa: CASAGTGQVYNSPLHF
cdr3_nt: TGTGCCAGTGCGGGAACGGGACAGGTTTACAATTCACCCCTCCACTTT

clone_size: .
d_call: TRBD2
v_call: TRBV7-3
j_call: TRBJ2-1
cdr3_aa: CASSLNGGNNNEQFF
cdr3_nt: TGTGCCAGCAGCTTAAACGGGGGGAATAACAATGAGCAGTTCTTC

clone_size: .
d_call: .
v_call: TRBV6-5
j_call: TRBJ2-1
cdr3_aa: CASRQAVYNEQFF
cdr3_nt: TGTGCCAGTCGACAGGCCGTCTACAATGAGCAGTTCTTC

clone_size: .
d_call: .
v_call: TRBV7-9
j_call: TRBJ2-2
cdr3_aa: CASSLSNTGELFF
cdr3_nt: TGTGCCAGCAGCTTATCTAACACCGGGGAGCTGTTTTTT

clone_size: .
d_call: .
v_call: TRBV7-6
j_call: TRBJ1-2
cdr3_aa: CASSLAPGENYGYTF
cdr3_nt: TGTGCCAGCAGCTTAGCTCCCGGTGAGAACTATGGCTACACCTTC

clone_size: .
d_call: .
v_call: TRBV7-9
j_call: TRBJ2-1
cdr3_aa: CASSSYALPGAYNEQFF
cdr3_nt: TGTGCCAGCAGCTCCTACGCTTTACCGGGAGCCTACAATGAGCAGTTCTTC

clone_size: .
d_call: .
v_call: TRBV5-1
j_call: TRBJ1-1
cdr3_aa: CASSPEPLNTEAFF
cdr3_nt: TGCGCCAGCAGCCCGGAGCCATTGAACACTGAAGCTTTCTTT

clone_size: .
d_call: .
v_call: TRBV21-1
j_call: TRBJ2-5
cdr3_aa: CASSPTGRETQYF
cdr3_nt: TGTGCCAGCAGCCCGACAGGGAGAGAGACCCAGTACTTC

clone_size: .
d_call: .
v_call: TRBV7-2
j_call: TRBJ2-1
cdr3_aa: CASSYSPGNEQFF
cdr3_nt: TGTGCCAGCAGCTACAGCCCCGGCAATGAGCAGTTCTTC

clone_size: .
d_call: TRBD1
v_call: TRBV27
j_call: TRBJ1-6
cdr3_aa: CASSLSTGAGSYNSPLHF
cdr3_nt: TGTGCCAGCAGTTTATCGACAGGGGCAGGGTCCTATAATTCACCCCTCCACTTT

clone_size: .
d_call: .
v_call: TRBV20-1
j_call: TRBJ1-2
cdr3_aa: CSASEITGGGYTF
cdr3_nt: TGCAGTGCTAGTGAGATCACGGGTGGTGGCTACACCTTC

clone_size: .
d_call: .
v_call: TRBV7-8
j_call: TRBJ1-2
cdr3_aa: CASSLATRGFDYGYTF
cdr3_nt: TGTGCCAGCAGCTTAGCGACACGGGGGTTTGACTATGGCTACACCTTC

clone_size: .
d_call: .
v_call: TRBV28
j_call: TRBJ1-6
cdr3_aa: CASTVQASLPNSPLHF
cdr3_nt: TGTGCCAGCACCGTACAGGCATCCCTCCCTAATTCACCCCTCCACTTT

clone_size: .
d_call: TRBD1
v_call: TRBV7-2
j_call: TRBJ2-7
cdr3_aa: CASSSTGAYEQYF
cdr3_nt: TGTGCCAGCAGCTCGACAGGGGCCTACGAGCAGTACTTC

clone_size: .
d_call: TRBD1
v_call: TRBV4-2
j_call: TRBJ1-6
cdr3_aa: CASSFSGEAGQTPLHF
cdr3_nt: TGTGCCAGCAGTTTCTCGGGGGAGGCGGGACAGACACCCCTCCACTTT

clone_size: .
d_call: .
v_call: TRBV7-2
j_call: TRBJ2-7
cdr3_aa: CASSLEGKITYEQYF
cdr3_nt: TGTGCCAGCAGCTTAGAGGGGAAGATCACCTACGAGCAGTACTTC

clone_size: .
d_call: .
v_call: TRBV21-1
j_call: TRBJ2-7
cdr3_aa: CASSKGGQGLGEQYF
cdr3_nt: TGTGCCAGCAGCAAAGGGGGCCAGGGATTGGGCGAGCAGTACTTC

clone_size: once
d_call: TRBD1
v_call: TRBV18
j_call: TRBJ1-5
cdr3_aa: CASSRSQGYQPQHF
cdr3_nt: TGTGCCAGCTCCCGATCACAGGGGTATCAGCCCCAGCATTTT

clone_size: .
d_call: .
v_call: TRBV13
j_call: TRBJ1-1
cdr3_aa: CASSPYGRNTEAFF
cdr3_nt: TGTGCCAGCAGCCCGTACGGGAGGAACACTGAAGCTTTCTTT

clone_size: .
d_call: .
v_call: TRBV19
j_call: TRBJ1-1
cdr3_aa: CASRVGTEAFF
cdr3_nt: TGTGCCAGTCGGGTGGGCACTGAAGCTTTCTTT

clone_size: .
d_call: TRBD1
v_call: TRBV24-1
j_call: TRBJ2-3
cdr3_aa: CATSDPEDRGSSTDTQYF
cdr3_nt: TGTGCCACCAGTGATCCGGAAGACAGGGGGAGCAGCACAGATACGCAGTATTTT

clone_size: once
d_call: TRBD2
v_call: TRBV7-6
j_call: TRBJ2-7
cdr3_aa: CASSLASGGYEQYF
cdr3_nt: TGTGCCAGCAGCTTGGCTAGCGGGGGTTACGAGCAGTACTTC

clone_size: .
d_call: TRBD1
v_call: TRBV19
j_call: TRBJ1-4
cdr3_aa: CASTPRGTGGGKLFF
cdr3_nt: TGTGCCAGTACCCCAAGGGGGACAGGGGGTGGAAAACTGTTTTTT

clone_size: .
d_call: TRBD1
v_call: TRBV14
j_call: TRBJ1-2
cdr3_aa: CASSPTGWGTFNYGYTF
cdr3_nt: TGTGCCAGCAGCCCGACAGGGTGGGGGACCTTCAACTATGGCTACACCTTC

clone_size: .
d_call: TRBD1
v_call: TRBV11-2
j_call: TRBJ2-3
cdr3_aa: CASSLRGSGQGARNTQYF
cdr3_nt: TGTGCCAGCAGCCTTCGTGGGTCGGGACAGGGGGCGAGGAATACGCAGTATTTT

clone_size: .
d_call: TRBD2
v_call: TRBV9
j_call: TRBJ2-5
cdr3_aa: CASSVALAGGPEETQYF
cdr3_nt: TGTGCCAGCAGCGTAGCGCTAGCGGGGGGGCCGGAAGAGACCCAGTACTTC

clone_size: .
d_call: .
v_call: TRBV28
j_call: TRBJ2-1
cdr3_aa: CASSLQNEQFF
cdr3_nt: TGTGCCAGCAGCCTACAGAATGAGCAGTTCTTC

clone_size: .
d_call: .
v_call: TRBV15
j_call: TRBJ1-5
cdr3_aa: CATSRAGQPQHF
cdr3_nt: TGTGCCACCAGCAGAGCAGGGCAGCCCCAGCATTTT

clone_size: .
d_call: .
v_call: TRBV19
j_call: TRBJ1-5
cdr3_aa: CASSIVTGGAYQPQHF
cdr3_nt: TGTGCCAGTAGTATAGTCACGGGGGGGGCTTATCAGCCCCAGCATTTT

clone_size: .
d_call: .
v_call: TRBV7-3
j_call: TRBJ2-7
cdr3_aa: CASSLIAYEQYF
cdr3_nt: TGTGCCAGCAGCTTAATAGCCTACGAGCAGTACTTC